The source of this T cell receptor beta chain is a study of technical replicates of blood from a handful of donors. Clones were read by immunoSEQ multiplex PCR, and TCRdb kept only the in-frame ones, dropping some. The sample yields tens of thousands of clones, 85% to 95% seen once. In germline, CDR1 is GTSNPN, CDR2 SVGIG (reference sequence). Trimming left V 3 bases short and J 7 bases short, with 15 bases between. This CDR3 contains 13 residues. The TCR originated in a human donor in good health. The sequenced sample was T cells isolated from PBMCs. J is TRBJ1-2 and V is TRBV30, with D possibly being TRBD1 (6 bases). The CDR3 sequence is CAWRDSGVPGYTF. CDR3 DNA sequence: TGTGCCTGGAGGGATTCAGGGGTGCCTGGCTACACCTTC.